The source of this TCR beta chain is a study of CD8 T cells in Susac syndrome. Overall study: Active disease was present in roughly 6 of the sequenced Susac syndrome patients, and remission in roughly eight.

Random hexamers were used to reverse transcribe roughly 0.45 to 1 ug of RNA. Amplification of TCR beta CDR3 spanned 54 Vbeta and 13 Jbeta via immunoSEQ multiplex PCR. MiXCR, applied by TCRdb to the immunoSEQ multiplex PCR reads, yields one record per CDR3 protein. The profile shows approximately 180,000 distinct CDR3 sequences, about 94% of them singletons. High-throughput TCR beta sequencing covered peripheral CD8+ and CD4+ T cells. The CDR3 has 8 residues. Germline assignment: CDR1 MNHEY and CDR2 SVGAGI. V was shortened by 8 bases and J by 12 bases, with 8 bases between the two germline ends. This TCR derives from a human donor with Susac syndrome. The genes are TRBV6-5 and TRBJ2-7; D is ambiguous. The specimen was CD4+ T cells from PBMCs. CDR3 sequence: CASPRWYF. The CDR3 DNA reads TGTGCCAGCCCAAGGTGGTACTTC.